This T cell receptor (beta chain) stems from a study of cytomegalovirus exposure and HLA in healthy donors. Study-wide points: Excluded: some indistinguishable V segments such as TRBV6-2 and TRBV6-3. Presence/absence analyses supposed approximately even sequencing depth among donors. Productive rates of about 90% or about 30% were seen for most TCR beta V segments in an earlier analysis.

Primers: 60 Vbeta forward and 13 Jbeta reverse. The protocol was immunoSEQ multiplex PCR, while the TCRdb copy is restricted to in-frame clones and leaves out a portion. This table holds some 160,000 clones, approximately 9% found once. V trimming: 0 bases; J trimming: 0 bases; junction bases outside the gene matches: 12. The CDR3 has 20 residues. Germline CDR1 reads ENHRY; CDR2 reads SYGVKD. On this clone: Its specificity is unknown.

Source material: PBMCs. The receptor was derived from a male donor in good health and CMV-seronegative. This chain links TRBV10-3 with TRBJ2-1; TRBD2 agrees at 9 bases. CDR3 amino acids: CAISESMASGVQSSYNEQFF. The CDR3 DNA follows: TGTGCCATCAGTGAGTCGATGGCTAGCGGGGTACAGAGCTCCTACAATGAGCAGTTCTTC.